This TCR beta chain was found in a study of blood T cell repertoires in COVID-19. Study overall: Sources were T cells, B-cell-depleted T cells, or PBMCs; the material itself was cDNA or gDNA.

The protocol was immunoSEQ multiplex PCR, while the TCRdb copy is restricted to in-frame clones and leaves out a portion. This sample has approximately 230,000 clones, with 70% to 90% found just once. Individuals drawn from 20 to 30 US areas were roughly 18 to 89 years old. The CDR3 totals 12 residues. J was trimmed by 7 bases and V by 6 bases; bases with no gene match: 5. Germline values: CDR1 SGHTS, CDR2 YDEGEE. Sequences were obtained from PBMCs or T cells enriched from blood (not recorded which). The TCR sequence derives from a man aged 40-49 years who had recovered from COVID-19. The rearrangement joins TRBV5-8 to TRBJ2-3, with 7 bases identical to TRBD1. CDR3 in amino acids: CASTKDRYTQYF. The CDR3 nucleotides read TGTGCCAGCACCAAGGACAGGTATACGCAGTATTTT.